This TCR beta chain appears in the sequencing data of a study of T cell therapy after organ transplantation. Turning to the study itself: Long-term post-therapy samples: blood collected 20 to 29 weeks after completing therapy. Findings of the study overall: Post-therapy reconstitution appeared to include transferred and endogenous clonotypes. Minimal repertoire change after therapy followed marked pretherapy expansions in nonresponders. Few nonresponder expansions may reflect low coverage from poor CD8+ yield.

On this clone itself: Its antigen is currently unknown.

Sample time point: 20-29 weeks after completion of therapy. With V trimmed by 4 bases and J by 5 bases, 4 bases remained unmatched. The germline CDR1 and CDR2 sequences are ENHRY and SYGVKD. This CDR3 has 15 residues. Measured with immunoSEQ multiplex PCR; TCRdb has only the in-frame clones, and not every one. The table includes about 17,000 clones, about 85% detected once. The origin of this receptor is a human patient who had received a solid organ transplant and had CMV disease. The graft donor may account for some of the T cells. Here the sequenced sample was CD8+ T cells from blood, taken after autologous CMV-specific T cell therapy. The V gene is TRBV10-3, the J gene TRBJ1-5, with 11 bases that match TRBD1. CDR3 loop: CAISGTGGRDQPQHF. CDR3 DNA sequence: TGTGCCATCAGTGGGACAGGGGGCAGGGATCAGCCCCAGCATTTT.